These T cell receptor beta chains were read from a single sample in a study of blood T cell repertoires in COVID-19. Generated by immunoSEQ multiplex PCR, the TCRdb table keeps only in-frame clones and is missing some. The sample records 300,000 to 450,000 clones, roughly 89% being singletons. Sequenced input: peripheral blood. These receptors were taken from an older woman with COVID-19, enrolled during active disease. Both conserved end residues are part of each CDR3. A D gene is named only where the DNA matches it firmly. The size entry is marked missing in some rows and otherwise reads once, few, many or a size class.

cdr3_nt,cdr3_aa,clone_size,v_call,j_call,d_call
TGTGCCAGCAGCCTTCTTATTCCTATGAACACCGGGGAGCTGTTTTTT,CASSLLIPMNTGELFF,.,TRBV14,TRBJ2-2,.
TGTGCCTGGAGTGTCGGACAGACCTCTGGAAACACCATATATTTT,CAWSVGQTSGNTIYF,.,TRBV30,TRBJ1-3,.
TGTGCCAGCCCAAGGGCTCGTCAGGACAGTCACACAGATACGCAGTATTTT,CASPRARQDSHTDTQYF,once,TRBV21-1,TRBJ2-3,.
TGTGCCAGCAGTTACGAAGGGGCAAATAACTATGGCTACACCTTC,CASSYEGANNYGYTF,.,TRBV6-6,TRBJ1-2,.
TGTGCCAGCAGCCGTCCTGACAGGGGGGACGAGCAGTACTTC,CASSRPDRGDEQYF,.,TRBV3-1/TRBV3-2,TRBJ2-7,TRBD1
TGTGCCAGCAGCCAAGATTGGGGCAGGGGAGTCGAGCAGTACTTC,CASSQDWGRGVEQYF,.,TRBV3-1/TRBV3-2,TRBJ2-7,.
TGTGCCAGCAGCCTAGACAGGAACTATGGCTACACCTTC,CASSLDRNYGYTF,.,TRBV12-3/TRBV12-4,TRBJ1-2,.
TGTGCCAGCAGCCCTCTAGCGGGGGGAGAAGAGACCCAGTACTTC,CASSPLAGGEETQYF,once,TRBV11-3,TRBJ2-5,TRBD2
TGTGCCAGCAGTGACGCGGGCTACGAGCAGTACTTC,CASSDAGYEQYF,once,TRBV2,TRBJ2-7,.
TGTGCCAGCAGCGTGAGCGGGGGGGACACAGATACGCAGTATTTT,CASSVSGGDTDTQYF,.,TRBV9,TRBJ2-3,TRBD2
TGCGCCAGCAGCCCTACAGAAGCTAATGAAAAACTGTTTTTT,CASSPTEANEKLFF,.,TRBV4-1,TRBJ1-4,.
TGCGCCAGCAGCCCGTACAGGGAATATGGCTACACCTTC,CASSPYREYGYTF,.,TRBV5-1,TRBJ1-2,.
TGTGCCAGCAGCTTCAAGAGCCGGTACGGGACTAATGAAAAACTGTTTTTT,CASSFKSRYGTNEKLFF,.,TRBV3-1/TRBV3-2,TRBJ1-4,.
TGTGCCAGCAGTGTTAAATACGAGCAGTACTTC,CASSVKYEQYF,.,TRBV2,TRBJ2-7,.
TGTGCCAGCAGTTCCCTGACTAGCGGGTACACAGATACGCAGTATTTT,CASSSLTSGYTDTQYF,.,TRBV6-5,TRBJ2-3,TRBD2
TGTGCCAGCAGAGGGGACTTCTATGGCTACACCTTC,CASRGDFYGYTF,.,TRBV2,TRBJ1-2,.
TGTGCCAGCAGCCCGAAAGGGACAGGGAAATTAAAGACCCAGTACTTC,CASSPKGTGKLKTQYF,.,TRBV28,TRBJ2-5,TRBD1
TGTGCCAGCAGCTTCGACAGGGGGCGAAGTAATGGCTACACCTTC,CASSFDRGRSNGYTF,.,TRBV13,TRBJ1-2,TRBD1
TGTGCCAGCGCGACAGGGGGTGGGAATTCACCCCTCCACTTT,CASATGGGNSPLHF,.,TRBV2,TRBJ1-6,TRBD1
TGTGCCAGCAGTCGACAGAGAGATAACTATGGCTACACCTTC,CASSRQRDNYGYTF,.,TRBV6-2/TRBV6-3,TRBJ1-2,.
TGTGCCTGGAGGGGACAGGGCATGCAGCCCCAGCATTTT,CAWRGQGMQPQHF,.,TRBV30,TRBJ1-5,TRBD1
TGTGCCACCGTCCCGGGACAGTATAATTCACCCCTCCACTTT,CATVPGQYNSPLHF,few,TRBV13,TRBJ1-6,TRBD1
TGTGCCAGCAGTTCCGCAGGGGGCTGGCAGCCCCAGCATTTT,CASSSAGGWQPQHF,once,TRBV6-6,TRBJ1-5,TRBD1
TGCGCCAGCAGCTTAGAGGGGAGGTATGGCTACACCTTC,CASSLEGRYGYTF,.,TRBV5-1,TRBJ1-2,.
TGCGCCAGCAGCTTGGTCGGGGGTTGGAATCAGCCCCAGCATTTT,CASSLVGGWNQPQHF,.,TRBV5-1,TRBJ1-5,.
TGTGCCAGCAGCGTTGAGTATAATTCACCCCTCCACTTT,CASSVEYNSPLHF,.,TRBV9,TRBJ1-6,.
TGTGCCAGCAGTTTTCGGGACAGGGCGTCCTCTGTCAATTCACCCCTCCACTTT,CASSFRDRASSVNSPLHF,.,TRBV27,TRBJ1-6,TRBD1
TGTGCCAGCAGTTTATCCTTCCTCGCCCTCTCGGGCACAGATACGCAGTATTTT,CASSLSFLALSGTDTQYF,.,TRBV27,TRBJ2-3,.
TGTGCCAGCAGTGAAGCGGTAGTCCATACGCAGTATTTT,CASSEAVVHTQYF,.,TRBV6-1,TRBJ2-3,.
TGTGCCAGCAGTGACAGGGGCCTTAGTGAAAAACTGTTTTTT,CASSDRGLSEKLFF,.,TRBV27,TRBJ1-4,TRBD1
TGTGCCAGCTTCATGTTCGGGAATATCGGTTTGGGCGCTGAAGCTTTCTTT,CASFMFGNIGLGAEAFF,.,TRBV18,TRBJ1-1,.
TGTGCCAGCAGAACTAACAGGGCTTCGAACACTGAAGCTTTCTTT,CASRTNRASNTEAFF,once,TRBV6-5,TRBJ1-1,.
TGTGCCAGCAGCTACAATTCACCCTCTGGAAACACCATATATTTT,CASSYNSPSGNTIYF,.,TRBV7-2,TRBJ1-3,.
TGCGCCAGCAGCCACCCCCAGGGCCTCGTCACCTTCGGTTTCTACACCGGGGAGCTGTTTTTT,CASSHPQGLVTFGFYTGELFF,.,TRBV4-1,TRBJ2-2,.
TGTGCCACGAAAAACAGTGAAACGGGCAATCAGCCCCAGCATTTT,CATKNSETGNQPQHF,once,TRBV19,TRBJ1-5,.
TGTGCCAGCAGTTACCGGGGAGATCTGAATAATCAGCCCCAGCATTTT,CASSYRGDLNNQPQHF,.,TRBV6-2/TRBV6-3,TRBJ1-5,.
TGTGCCAGCTCACCAAGGGGGAACGACTATGGCTACACCTTC,CASSPRGNDYGYTF,.,TRBV18,TRBJ1-2,.